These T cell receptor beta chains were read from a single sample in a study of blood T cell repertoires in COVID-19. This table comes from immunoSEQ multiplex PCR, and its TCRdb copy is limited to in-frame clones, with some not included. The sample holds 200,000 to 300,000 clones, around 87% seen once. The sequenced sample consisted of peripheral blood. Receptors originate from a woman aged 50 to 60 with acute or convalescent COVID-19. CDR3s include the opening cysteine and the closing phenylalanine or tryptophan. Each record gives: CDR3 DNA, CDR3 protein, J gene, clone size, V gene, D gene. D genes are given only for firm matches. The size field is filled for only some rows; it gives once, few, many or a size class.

CDR3 DNA: TGTGCCAGCAGTCGTTTGGGGGAGGGGTCCTACGAGCAGTACTTC; CDR3 protein: CASSRLGEGSYEQYF; J gene: TRBJ2-7; clone size: .; V gene: TRBV7-2; D gene: TRBD2
CDR3 DNA: TGTGCCAGCAGTCCCAACAGGGACTACGAGCAGTACTTC; CDR3 protein: CASSPNRDYEQYF; J gene: TRBJ2-7; clone size: .; V gene: TRBV6-5; D gene: .
CDR3 DNA: TGTGCCAGCAGCCAAGCGGGGGAGGGGGAAAAACTGTTTTTT; CDR3 protein: CASSQAGEGEKLFF; J gene: TRBJ1-4; clone size: once; V gene: TRBV3-1/TRBV3-2; D gene: .
CDR3 DNA: TGCGCCAGCAGCTTGACAGTACCAAACTATGGCTACACCTTC; CDR3 protein: CASSLTVPNYGYTF; J gene: TRBJ1-2; clone size: .; V gene: TRBV5-1; D gene: .
CDR3 DNA: TGTGCCAGCAGTTCGAACTTAGCGGGAGGTTACGAGCAGTACTTC; CDR3 protein: CASSSNLAGGYEQYF; J gene: TRBJ2-7; clone size: .; V gene: TRBV28; D gene: TRBD2
CDR3 DNA: TGTGCCAGCAGTTACCGTGAGGTTAGCACAGATACGCAGTATTTT; CDR3 protein: CASSYREVSTDTQYF; J gene: TRBJ2-3; clone size: .; V gene: TRBV6-2/TRBV6-3; D gene: .
CDR3 DNA: TGTGCCAGCAGCTTAGTTCCTAGTCGGGGAATCTACAATGAGCAGTTCTTC; CDR3 protein: CASSLVPSRGIYNEQFF; J gene: TRBJ2-1; clone size: .; V gene: TRBV7-9; D gene: .
CDR3 DNA: TGTGCCAGCAGCTTAAGGGACAGGCTTCGGGGGACCCAAGAGACCCAGTACTTC; CDR3 protein: CASSLRDRLRGTQETQYF; J gene: TRBJ2-5; clone size: .; V gene: TRBV7-8; D gene: TRBD1
CDR3 DNA: TGTGCCTCTCTACTTAGCCGGGTAGCCGGAAACACCATATATTTT; CDR3 protein: CASLLSRVAGNTIYF; J gene: TRBJ1-3; clone size: .; V gene: TRBV28; D gene: .
CDR3 DNA: TGTGCCAGCAGTTTAGGGACAGGCTTCTACGAGCAGTACTTC; CDR3 protein: CASSLGTGFYEQYF; J gene: TRBJ2-7; clone size: .; V gene: TRBV28; D gene: TRBD1
CDR3 DNA: TGTGCCAGCTCACCCCAGGGGGTTTCGGGCACAGATACGCAGTATTTT; CDR3 protein: CASSPQGVSGTDTQYF; J gene: TRBJ2-3; clone size: once; V gene: TRBV18; D gene: TRBD1
CDR3 DNA: TGTGCCAGCGGGACAGGGGTAGACAATGAGCAGTTCTTC; CDR3 protein: CASGTGVDNEQFF; J gene: TRBJ2-1; clone size: .; V gene: TRBV28; D gene: TRBD1
CDR3 DNA: TGTGCCACCAGTGAGGGACTAGCGGGAGGAGCGTCAGATACGCAGTATTTT; CDR3 protein: CATSEGLAGGASDTQYF; J gene: TRBJ2-3; clone size: .; V gene: TRBV24-1; D gene: TRBD2
CDR3 DNA: TGCAGCGTTGGGGGACAGGGCAGAACTTTCTACGAGCAGTACTTC; CDR3 protein: CSVGGQGRTFYEQYF; J gene: TRBJ2-7; clone size: .; V gene: TRBV29-1; D gene: TRBD1
CDR3 DNA: TGTGCCAGTAGGAAGCTAGCGGGGGGGTACAATGAGCAGTTCTTC; CDR3 protein: CASRKLAGGYNEQFF; J gene: TRBJ2-1; clone size: .; V gene: TRBV19; D gene: TRBD2
CDR3 DNA: TGTGCCAGCAGTTACACCCGACAGGGAGCATCTTACAATGAGCAGTTCTTC; CDR3 protein: CASSYTRQGASYNEQFF; J gene: TRBJ2-1; clone size: .; V gene: TRBV6-2/TRBV6-3; D gene: TRBD1
CDR3 DNA: TGTGCCAGCAGTTACAATAGCCTGGAAGATACGCAGTATTTT; CDR3 protein: CASSYNSLEDTQYF; J gene: TRBJ2-3; clone size: .; V gene: TRBV6-6; D gene: .
CDR3 DNA: TGTGCCAGCCAAAGGGGCCAGGGCACTGAAGCTTTCTTT; CDR3 protein: CASQRGQGTEAFF; J gene: TRBJ1-1; clone size: .; V gene: TRBV6-5; D gene: .
CDR3 DNA: TGTGCCAGCAGCTTAGCCCCCAGGGATTCCTACGAGCAGTACTTC; CDR3 protein: CASSLAPRDSYEQYF; J gene: TRBJ2-7; clone size: .; V gene: TRBV7-8; D gene: .
CDR3 DNA: TGTGCCAGCAGCAGCGGGGGACACCCGAACACTGAAGCTTTCTTT; CDR3 protein: CASSSGGHPNTEAFF; J gene: TRBJ1-1; clone size: .; V gene: TRBV9; D gene: .
CDR3 DNA: TGTGCCAGCAGCTTGACGGGATACTATCGGGAGACCCAGTACTTC; CDR3 protein: CASSLTGYYRETQYF; J gene: TRBJ2-5; clone size: .; V gene: TRBV21-1; D gene: .
CDR3 DNA: TGTGCCAGTAGTAAAGGGGCCTCAGGCTCCTATAATTCACCCCTCCACTTT; CDR3 protein: CASSKGASGSYNSPLHF; J gene: TRBJ1-6; clone size: once; V gene: TRBV19; D gene: .
CDR3 DNA: TGTGCCAGCAGCTCGGAGACAGGGTCTAATTCACCCCTCCACTTT; CDR3 protein: CASSSETGSNSPLHF; J gene: TRBJ1-6; clone size: once; V gene: TRBV7-2; D gene: TRBD1
CDR3 DNA: TGTGCCAGCAGTTCAGGGTTGAGGCAGCCCCAGCATTTT; CDR3 protein: CASSSGLRQPQHF; J gene: TRBJ1-5; clone size: .; V gene: TRBV6-6; D gene: .
CDR3 DNA: TGTGCCAGCAGTTTGACAGGGGTAGCCTACAATGAGCAGTTCTTC; CDR3 protein: CASSLTGVAYNEQFF; J gene: TRBJ2-1; clone size: .; V gene: TRBV28; D gene: TRBD1
CDR3 DNA: TGTGCCAGCAGCCAACTTAGCGGGAGGGGCAATGAGCAGTTCTTC; CDR3 protein: CASSQLSGRGNEQFF; J gene: TRBJ2-1; clone size: once; V gene: TRBV3-1/TRBV3-2; D gene: TRBD2
CDR3 DNA: TGTGCCAGTAGTATTCAGGGTCCTGGGGCCAACGTCCTGACTTTC; CDR3 protein: CASSIQGPGANVLTF; J gene: TRBJ2-6; clone size: .; V gene: TRBV19; D gene: .
CDR3 DNA: TGTGCCAGCAGCAGGGGCGGGAGCTCCTACGAGCAGTACTTC; CDR3 protein: CASSRGGSSYEQYF; J gene: TRBJ2-7; clone size: .; V gene: TRBV6-5; D gene: .
CDR3 DNA: TGTGCCAGCAGCTTGACGCCTAGCGGCGATGAGCAGTTCTTC; CDR3 protein: CASSLTPSGDEQFF; J gene: TRBJ2-1; clone size: .; V gene: TRBV7-6; D gene: TRBD2
CDR3 DNA: TGTGCCAGCAGTCAGGACAGGGTCTATGGCTACACCTTC; CDR3 protein: CASSQDRVYGYTF; J gene: TRBJ1-2; clone size: .; V gene: TRBV7-2; D gene: TRBD1
CDR3 DNA: TGTGCCATCTTTCTGAGAGGCTATGGCTACACCTTC; CDR3 protein: CAIFLRGYGYTF; J gene: TRBJ1-2; clone size: .; V gene: TRBV10-3; D gene: .
CDR3 DNA: TGTGCCAGTAGGACGGACAACCGCTCTGGAAACACCATATATTTT; CDR3 protein: CASRTDNRSGNTIYF; J gene: TRBJ1-3; clone size: .; V gene: TRBV19; D gene: .
CDR3 DNA: TGTGCCGTATCGGGGACTCCAAATTCACCCCTCCACTTT; CDR3 protein: CAVSGTPNSPLHF; J gene: TRBJ1-6; clone size: few; V gene: TRBV27; D gene: .
CDR3 DNA: TGTGCCAGCAGCCGGGACAGCTCTAACTATGGCTACACCTTC; CDR3 protein: CASSRDSSNYGYTF; J gene: TRBJ1-2; clone size: .; V gene: TRBV28; D gene: TRBD1
CDR3 DNA: TGTGCCAGCAGTGAAATAGGCAGGGGGAGTAATGAGCAGTTCTTC; CDR3 protein: CASSEIGRGSNEQFF; J gene: TRBJ2-1; clone size: .; V gene: TRBV6-1; D gene: TRBD1
CDR3 DNA: TGTGCCAGCAGGGTTGGACAGGGAAACACCGGGGAGCTGTTTTTT; CDR3 protein: CASRVGQGNTGELFF; J gene: TRBJ2-2; clone size: .; V gene: TRBV6-5; D gene: TRBD1
CDR3 DNA: TGTGCCAGTACCAGGGGGACGGTAGACGAGCAGTACTTC; CDR3 protein: CASTRGTVDEQYF; J gene: TRBJ2-7; clone size: once; V gene: TRBV19; D gene: TRBD1
CDR3 DNA: TGTGCCAGCAGCTCCATTCCCCCGCAGTATTTT; CDR3 protein: CASSSIPPQYF; J gene: TRBJ2-3; clone size: .; V gene: TRBV7-2; D gene: .
CDR3 DNA: TGTGCCAGCAGTGAAACTACTAGCGGGAATGAGCAGTTCTTC; CDR3 protein: CASSETTSGNEQFF; J gene: TRBJ2-1; clone size: .; V gene: TRBV25-1; D gene: TRBD2
CDR3 DNA: TGCGCCAGCAGCTTGGTTGGGACAGGCGGGAACACTGAAGCTTTCTTT; CDR3 protein: CASSLVGTGGNTEAFF; J gene: TRBJ1-1; clone size: .; V gene: TRBV5-1; D gene: TRBD1
CDR3 DNA: TGCGCCAGCAGCTTGGTTGATACAGGGTTGGAGACCCAGTACTTC; CDR3 protein: CASSLVDTGLETQYF; J gene: TRBJ2-5; clone size: .; V gene: TRBV5-1; D gene: .
CDR3 DNA: TGCGCCAGCAGTCAACAACAGGGGGTCGGCTACACCTTC; CDR3 protein: CASSQQQGVGYTF; J gene: TRBJ1-2; clone size: few; V gene: TRBV23-1; D gene: TRBD1
CDR3 DNA: TGTGCCAGCAGCTTAAGTAGGGAGGCCGCCTATGGCTACACCTTC; CDR3 protein: CASSLSREAAYGYTF; J gene: TRBJ1-2; clone size: .; V gene: TRBV7-3; D gene: .
CDR3 DNA: TGTGCCAGCAGTAGCGGGTTCTCTGGAAACACCATATATTTT; CDR3 protein: CASSSGFSGNTIYF; J gene: TRBJ1-3; clone size: once; V gene: TRBV27; D gene: .
CDR3 DNA: TGTGCCACCAGTGATTTATCTCCTAGCGGGAGTACCGGGGAGCTGTTTTTT; CDR3 protein: CATSDLSPSGSTGELFF; J gene: TRBJ2-2; clone size: .; V gene: TRBV24-1; D gene: TRBD2
CDR3 DNA: TGTGCCAGCAGTACCGGCAGGGGACACTATGGCTACACCTTC; CDR3 protein: CASSTGRGHYGYTF; J gene: TRBJ1-2; clone size: .; V gene: TRBV27; D gene: .
CDR3 DNA: TGTGCCAGCAGTTTTGTAAGTCGGGACTATGGCTACACCTTC; CDR3 protein: CASSFVSRDYGYTF; J gene: TRBJ1-2; clone size: .; V gene: TRBV28; D gene: .